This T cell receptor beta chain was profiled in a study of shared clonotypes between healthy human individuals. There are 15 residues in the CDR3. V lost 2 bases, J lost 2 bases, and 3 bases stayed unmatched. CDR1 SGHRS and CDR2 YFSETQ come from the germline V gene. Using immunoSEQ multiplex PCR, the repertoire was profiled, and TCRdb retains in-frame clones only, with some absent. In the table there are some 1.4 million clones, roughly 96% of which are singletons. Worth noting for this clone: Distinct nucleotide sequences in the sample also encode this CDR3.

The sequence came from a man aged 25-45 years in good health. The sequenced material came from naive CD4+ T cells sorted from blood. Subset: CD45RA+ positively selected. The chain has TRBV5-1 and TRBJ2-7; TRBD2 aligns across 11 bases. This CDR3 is CASSLGTSGPYEQYF. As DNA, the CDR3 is TGCGCCAGCAGCTTAGGGACTAGCGGTCCCTACGAGCAGTACTTC.